This T cell receptor (beta chain) was sequenced in a study of blood T cell repertoires in COVID-19. Study in general: The origin of the acute and convalescent COVID-19 samples was the United States, Italy and Spain. The cDNA or gDNA used as material had been derived from T cells, B-cell-depleted T cells, or PBMCs.

In the source study's methods: Amplification from reference gene primers served as the basis for estimated nucleated cell counts. Assay used: immunoSEQ multiplex PCR; TCRdb lists only in-frame clones, some missing. The V and J calls and clone size come from that table; D and trimming were worked out from the DNA. The sample shows about 140,000 clones, approximately 80% of them seen only once. The source of this sequence is a man between 45 and 60 years old with acute or convalescent COVID-19. Source material: peripheral blood.

CDR3 nucleotide sequence: TGTGCCAGCAGTTTAACGGGACAGGGAAGTGGCTACACCTTC. Translated, it gives CASSLTGQGSGYTF. The chain carries TRBV28 and TRBJ1-2; 9 nucleotides agree with TRBD1. CDR1 and CDR2 from the germline V gene are MDHEN and SYDVKM. The CDR3 covers 14 residues. The V and J ends lost 2 bases and 7 bases, in that order; junction bases with no gene match: 5.